The clone carrying this TCR beta chain was counted once. Its antigen is undetermined. The data were taken from a study of cytotoxic CD8 clonotypes in ibrutinib-treated CLL. Study-level results: Higher circulating CD8+ T-cell counts strongly accompanied higher baseline clonality, above age-matched healthy donors. Samples from sustained-remission and progressing patients were taken at different times.

The table came from immunoSEQ multiplex PCR; TCRdb's copy has only in-frame clones and leaves some out. The table shows about 130,000 clones, with over 60% occurring only once. V shed 8 bases, J shed 5 bases, and the junction held 10 bases outside the gene matches. CDR1 is MDHEN and CDR2 is SYDVKM in the germline V gene. This CDR3 is built from 14 residues. The genes are TRBV28 and TRBJ1-1, with 8 nucleotides matching TRBD1. The clonotype comes from a human donor with chronic lymphocytic leukemia. Sequencing used PBMCs, obtained after 12 months of ibrutinib treatment. This chain's CDR3 is CASPPAGGSTEAFF. CDR3 coding DNA: TGTGCCAGCCCCCCTGCAGGGGGCTCTACTGAAGCTTTCTTT.